Below are 19 T cell receptor beta chains sequenced from a single sample in a study of T cell changes during pregnancy in multiple sclerosis. Data came from immunoSEQ multiplex PCR; TCRdb stores just in-frame clones and leaves some out. The sample lists some 130,000 clones, roughly 95% occurring once. Sequencing used peripheral blood, obtained after pregnancy. These receptors all stem from a female donor with multiple sclerosis, enrolled in a pregnancy study.

The J gene is TRBJ1-5, the V gene TRBV6-6; TRBD1 matches at 10 bases. The CDR3 has 16 residues. Germline trimming cut 4 bases from V and 2 bases from J; bases unmatched to any gene: 5. Germline loops: CDR1 MNHNY, CDR2 SVGAGI (reference sequence). The CDR3 nucleotides are TGTGCCAGCAGTTCCGGGACAGGGGATCGCAATCAGCCCCAGCATTTT. Encoded protein: CASSSGTGDRNQPQHF.

V is TRBV2 and J is TRBJ2-3; 9 bases are shared with TRBD1. The CDR3 has 14 residues. J gave up 1 base and V 5 bases, and 1 base lay outside the gene matches. Germline V lookup: CDR1 SNHLY, CDR2 FYNNEI. The CDR3 region has the DNA TGTGCCAGCAGTCGGGACAGGGGCACAGATACGCAGTATTTT. Residues: CASSRDRGTDTQYF.

The genes are TRBV18 and TRBJ1-5, with 8 bases that match TRBD1. The germline V gene has CDR1 KGHSH and CDR2 LQKENI. V lost 4 bases, J lost 6 bases, and 5 bases stayed unmatched. This CDR3 region has 14 residues. CDR3: CASSLDRVPQPQHF. DNA for the CDR3: TGTGCCAGCTCACTGGACAGGGTCCCTCAGCCCCAGCATTTT.

This chain connects TRBV7-2 to TRBJ2-1; the D gene is possibly TRBD1 (6 bases). The CDR3 extends over 13 amino acids. Germline loops: CDR1 SGHTA, CDR2 FQGNSA. The germline V and J ends were trimmed by 1 base and 8 bases, with 9 bases remaining between them. Here the CDR3 DNA reads TGTGCCAGCAGCTTAGACAGGGCCCATGAGCAGTTCTTC. Translated: CASSLDRAHEQFF.

The rearrangement links TRBV18 to TRBJ2-7; 8 bases are a match to TRBD1. Trimming cost V 4 bases and J 2 bases; bases outside gene matches: 1. The CDR3 runs 13 residues. Germline CDR1 is KGHSH and CDR2 is LQKENI. The CDR3, as DNA: TGTGCCAGCTCACGGGGACAGGCCTACGAGCAGTACTTC. As protein: CASSRGQAYEQYF.

The rearrangement links TRBV7-2 to TRBJ1-3; 7 bases map to TRBD1. The junction had 9 bases not matched to a gene; V was cut back by 1 base and J by 0 bases. The CDR3 spans 18 residues. The germline V gene encodes CDR1 SGHTA and CDR2 FQGNSA. CDR3 protein: CASSLVETGTPSGNTIYF. The DNA for the CDR3 is TGTGCCAGCAGCTTAGTCGAGACAGGGACCCCCTCTGGAAACACCATATATTTT.

This clone was seen only once. This chain links TRBV7-3 with TRBJ1-1, with TRBD1 identical over 12 bases. The germline V gene has CDR1 SGHTA and CDR2 FQGTGA. After removal of 4 bases from V and 6 bases from J, the junction contained 9 bases not matched to a gene. This CDR3 is 16 amino acids long. This chain's CDR3 is CASSSGTGGAYPEAFF. In nucleotides, the CDR3 is TGTGCCAGCAGCTCCGGGACAGGGGGCGCGTACCCTGAAGCTTTCTTT.

The rearrangement uses TRBV29-1 and TRBJ2-3; D gene ambiguous. The CDR3 loop spans 13 amino acids. In germline, CDR1 is SQVTM, CDR2 ANQGSEA. Deletions cut 1 base from V and 2 bases from J, with 7 bases between. The CDR3 coding sequence is TGCAGCGTTGAAGGCAGATACACAGATACGCAGTATTTT. It is translated as CSVEGRYTDTQYF.

The chain carries TRBV7-6 and TRBJ1-1; D unresolved. Germline-derived CDR1 and CDR2 are SGHVS and FNYEAQ. This CDR3 is built from 13 residues. V was clipped by 4 bases and J by 3 bases, with 9 bases between them. The CDR3 region has the DNA TGTGCCAGCAGCTACGACCGGGACACTGAAGCTTTCTTT. Protein sequence: CASSYDRDTEAFF.

This clone was recorded once. The DNA of the CDR3 is TGTGCCAGCAGCCAGGGCCGTCAGACCCAGTACTTC. Translating gives CASSQGRQTQYF. The chain couples TRBV14 to TRBJ2-5; D gene uncertain. Trimming left V 3 bases short and J 6 bases short, with 8 bases between. CDR1 is SGHDN and CDR2 is FVKESK in the germline V gene. This CDR3 comprises 12 residues.

V gene TRBV12-5 combines with J gene TRBJ2-7, with D maybe TRBD1 (6 bases). The CDR3 consists of 15 residues. The ends were cut back, 8 bases at V and 0 bases at J, with 17 bases in the middle. Per the germline V gene, CDR1 is LGHNT and CDR2 is FRNRAP. CDR3 coding DNA: TGTGCTAGTTCCTCCGGGCAGGGGCCCTCCTACGAGCAGTACTTC. It specifies CASSSGQGPSYEQYF.

A single count supports this clone. The chain combines TRBV7-6 with TRBJ2-2; D is perhaps TRBD1 (6 bases). The CDR3 totals 16 residues. The V and J ends lost 4 bases and 6 bases respectively, with 18 bases between them. CDR1 and CDR2 (germline): SGHVS, FNYEAQ. DNA for the CDR3: TGTGCCAGCAGCTCAACCGGGACATTTAGGGCCGGGGAGCTGTTTTTT. It codes for CASSSTGTFRAGELFF.

J is TRBJ2-5 and V is TRBV18; D not resolved. The V and J ends lost 5 bases and 2 bases respectively, with 3 bases between them. Per germline, CDR1 KGHSH and CDR2 LQKENI. The length of the CDR3 is 11 residues. The CDR3 nucleotides read TGTGCCAGCTCAACACAAGAGACCCAGTACTTC. Protein: CASSTQETQYF.

The chain links TRBV7-6 to TRBJ1-1; D perhaps matches TRBD1 (6 bases). Germline CDR1 reads SGHVS; CDR2 reads FNYEAQ. V shed 4 bases and J shed 0 bases, with 15 bases lying between them. The CDR3 is made up of 16 amino acids. CDR3 in amino acids: CASSSRGGGLNTEAFF. Here the CDR3 DNA reads TGTGCCAGCAGCTCACGGGGAGGGGGGTTGAACACTGAAGCTTTCTTT.

This rearrangement joins TRBV19 to TRBJ1-5, with D maybe TRBD1 (5 bases). Trimming pared 8 bases from V and 3 bases from J, leaving 14 bases between. The germline V gene encodes CDR1 LNHDA and CDR2 SQIVND (reference sequence). CDR3 size: 14 residues. The CDR3 spells CASGLGADNQPQHF. The CDR3 region has the DNA TGTGCCAGTGGTCTTGGGGCCGACAATCAGCCCCAGCATTTT. Full variable domain (rest looked up from reference TRBV19 and TRBJ1-5): DGGITQSPKYLFRKEGQNVTLSCEQNLNHDAMYWYRQDPGQGLRLIYYSQIVNDFQKGDIAEGYSVSREKKESFPLTVTSAQKNPTAFYLCASGLGADNQPQHFGDGTRLSIL.

The chain joins TRBV7-8 to TRBJ1-2; no reliable D call. The CDR3 extends over 14 amino acids. CDR1 is SGHVS and CDR2 is FQNEAQ in the germline V gene. With 1 base removed from V and 2 bases from J, the gap between germline ends came to 8 bases. CDR3 nucleotides: TGTGCCAGCAGCTTAGGAACCCAGAACTATGGCTACACCTTC. Translated, it gives CASSLGTQNYGYTF.

This chain joins TRBV11-2 and TRBJ2-2; D gene unclear. Deletions cut 1 base from V and 3 bases from J, with 9 bases between. The CDR3 has 15 residues. Germline loops: CDR1 SGHAT, CDR2 FQNNGV. CDR3 residues: CASSLGVLYTGELFF. The CDR3 DNA follows: TGTGCCAGCAGCTTAGGAGTCCTATACACCGGGGAGCTGTTTTTT.

This chain joins TRBV29-1 and TRBJ2-1, with 14 bases that match TRBD2. CDR1 is SQVTM and CDR2 is ANQGSEA in the germline V gene. The CDR3 extends over 17 amino acids. Losses at the gene ends were 3 bases for V and 6 bases for J; bases not matched to a gene: 10. The CDR3 is CSVDPGLAGVAPNEQFF. The CDR3 nucleotides are TGCAGCGTTGATCCGGGACTAGCGGGAGTTGCCCCCAATGAGCAGTTCTTC.

This sequence joins TRBV5-4 and TRBJ2-7; tentatively, D is TRBD2 (6 bases). This CDR3 has 12 amino acids. Germline CDR1 and CDR2: SGHNT and YYREEE (reference sequence). Trimming took 0 bases from V and 13 from J, leaving 14 bases between them. CDR3 region: CASSLAGGVSYF. DNA for the CDR3: TGTGCCAGCAGCTTGGCCGGCGGGGTCAGTTACTTC.